This T cell receptor (beta chain) originates from a study of blood T cell repertoires in COVID-19 (dated by TCRdb to 2019 to 2021). With regard to the full study: The collaborator samples originated in the United States, Italy and Spain and spanned the acute and convalescent phases of COVID-19. The prospective study material was composed of cDNA or gDNA derived from T cells, B-cell-depleted T cells, or PBMCs. The dataset comprised deeply sampled blood TCRbeta repertoires from subjects exposed to, actively infected with, or recovered from COVID-19. The repertoires were released in a freely available public database intended as a resource for research on the immune response to SARS-CoV-2. Samples came from the ongoing ImmuneRACE study (first 160 participants) plus 1,254 subjects from 6 global collaborators. Nearly every sample came with metadata listing a de-identified subject ID, COVID-19 status, age in years and sex. Where HLA class I and class II types were available, the types were taken from metadata supplied by the sample provider, not from assay-based typing. Results the study describes overall, beyond this receptor: Clinical and demographic metadata were provided uncurated, with the amount varying by source and participant.

TCRbeta CDR3 regions were amplified from genomic DNA using the immunoSEQ Assay, a bias-controlled multiplex PCR. Processing in the source paper ran as follows. The number of nucleated cells in each sample was estimated by amplification of reference gene primers within the assay. Sequence reads were collapsed and filtered to measure the absolute abundance of every unique TCRbeta CDR3 rearrangement. Productive Simpson clonality was computed per sample as the square root of Simpson's diversity index over productive rearrangements. TCRdb took over this immuneACCESS table, retaining in-frame rearrangements with V and J assigned. Such tables are incomplete; in checked studies, under half of the missing clones stem from an unresolved V gene, and the remainder is unexplained. Clone size and the V and J calls come from that table; the DNA yielded D and trimming. This sample is represented by some 150,000 clones; approximately 86% of them were singletons. Roughly 7% of the sample comes from the top ten.

A word on this clone: Its antigen remains unidentified. No per-base quality is available; no much larger clone lies one base away.

Trimming takes 4 bases from V and 8 bases from J, and the germline ends sit 17 bases apart. Looking up the germline V gene yields CDR1 SGHVS and CDR2 FNYEAQ. From the cysteine up to the phenylalanine, the CDR3 has a length of 15 residues. Here the CDR3 DNA is all that survives: 45 bases in frame from base 1. Collaborating institutions collected whole blood in K2EDTA tubes following their own protocols. For TCRbeta analysis, collaborators shipped samples in one of three forms: frozen whole blood, isolated PBMCs, or DNA extracted from either of those sample types. The sequence is built from TRBV7-6 and TRBJ1-4; possibly the D gene is TRBD1, per 5 matching bases. This sequence originates from a woman aged 80 or over in a cohort sampled during active or convalescent COVID-19. The specimen was peripheral blood. The nucleotides read TGTGCCAGCAGCTCATCGACAGCCTTTGGGGAAAAACTGTTTTTT. Translated, this gives CASSSSTAFGEKLFF.